This T cell receptor beta chain was identified in a study of glioma-infiltrating T cells. Note on this clonotype: This may come from a read error, since a much larger clone is one base off.

CDR3 length equals 13 residues. The germline CDR1 and CDR2 sequences are MDHEN and SYDVKM. The iRepertoire nested amplicon-rescue multiplex PCR amplified TCR alpha and beta CDR3s from RNA. Tissue mRNA or PBMC total RNA, about 85-400 ng, went into one-step reverse transcription and amplification. TCRdb reprocessed the multiplex PCR reads via MiXCR and lists one record per CDR3 protein. The sample comprises under 200,000 distinct CDR3 sequences, more than 35% of which are singletons, and roughly 5.4% rests with the top ten. V and J are TRBV28 and TRBJ2-7; D possibly corresponds to TRBD1 (5 bases). The material sequenced was glioma tissue, nonneoplastic brain tissue, or PBMCs (not recorded which). This receptor was taken from a human donor with low-grade glioma or glioblastoma, undergoing nonglioma brain surgery, or in good health (not recorded which). The chain's CDR3 is CTSSSLRAYEQYF. Written as DNA, the CDR3 is TGTACCAGCAGTTCCCTCAGGGCCTACGAGCAGTACTTC.